The rows below give T cell receptor beta chains drawn from one sample of a study of T cells in Graves' hyperthyroidism and ophthalmopathy. MiXCR was run by TCRdb on the multiplex PCR reads, yielding one entry per CDR3 protein. Of hundreds of thousands of distinct CDR3 sequences listed, 14% are singletons. What was sequenced was blood. These receptors were obtained from a woman aged 18-29 years with Graves' hyperthyroidism. Each CDR3 is given without its conserved first and last residue. The order of the fields is V gene, CDR3 protein.

V gene: TRBV28; CDR3 protein: ASSFGPATEAF
V gene: TRBV11-2; CDR3 protein: ASSKWGGGETQY
V gene: TRBV30; CDR3 protein: AWSRETGNTEAF
V gene: TRBV12-5; CDR3 protein: ASGRSVWPDTQY
V gene: TRBV11-3; CDR3 protein: ASRPRLAGGSRF
V gene: TRBV7-7; CDR3 protein: ASSSGDTGELF
V gene: TRBV19; CDR3 protein: ASSIAVWAGGDQPQH
V gene: TRBV4-1; CDR3 protein: ASSQAAGEGEKLF
V gene: TRBV7-3; CDR3 protein: ASSETGTGGGELF
V gene: TRBV28; CDR3 protein: ATSGRLLGPQH
V gene: TRBV20-1; CDR3 protein: SARRTASSYGQY
V gene: TRBV20-1; CDR3 protein: SARASGSVDTQY
V gene: TRBV20-1; CDR3 protein: SARRVGRGDTQY
V gene: TRBV3-1; CDR3 protein: ASSQDSGGYGYT
V gene: TRBV20-1; CDR3 protein: SARALPAIYEQY
V gene: TRBV3-1; CDR3 protein: ASSLRGPNTGELF
V gene: TRBV20-1; CDR3 protein: SARGGATNTGELF
V gene: TRBV3-1; CDR3 protein: ASSQSLLTMGANVLT
V gene: TRBV20-1; CDR3 protein: SARRGRRDQETQY
V gene: TRBV29-1; CDR3 protein: SVSRDTSSYGYT
V gene: TRBV12-3/TRBV12-4; CDR3 protein: ASSRGGNTQY
V gene: TRBV12-3/TRBV12-4; CDR3 protein: ASSFRVGVRATDTQY
V gene: TRBV5-1; CDR3 protein: ASSFYGTGISYEQY
V gene: TRBV4-1; CDR3 protein: ASSQVGTSKKETQY
V gene: TRBV7-9; CDR3 protein: ASSSRLAGVEETQY
V gene: TRBV5-8; CDR3 protein: ASSLGHIVPPAAQH
V gene: TRBV20-1; CDR3 protein: SARQAGTYEQY
V gene: TRBV10-3; CDR3 protein: ATRGGQGSYEQY
V gene: TRBV28; CDR3 protein: ASSSPGQLTDTQY
V gene: TRBV4-3; CDR3 protein: ASSQDATEETQY
V gene: TRBV12-5; CDR3 protein: ASGLTKGGGAF
V gene: TRBV5-5; CDR3 protein: ASSSGPSGSTDTQY
V gene: TRBV24-1; CDR3 protein: ATGGWTGNEQF
V gene: TRBV12-3/TRBV12-4; CDR3 protein: ASSFAGNSGNTIY
V gene: TRBV29-1; CDR3 protein: SARTGGADLGEQY
V gene: TRBV20-1; CDR3 protein: SAKRSAGLIYNEQF
V gene: TRBV19; CDR3 protein: ASSHPGGLNTEAF